The rows below give T cell receptor beta chains drawn from one sample of a study of T cell changes during pregnancy in multiple sclerosis. Sequencing used immunoSEQ multiplex PCR; TCRdb keeps in-frame clones, though not all of them. The repertoire holds tens of thousands of clones, with approximately 80% as singletons. The specimen was CD4+ T cells from peripheral blood mononuclear cells, collected before pregnancy. The receptors originated from a female donor with multiple sclerosis, enrolled in a pregnancy study. CDR3s include the opening cysteine and the closing phenylalanine or tryptophan. The order of the fields is J gene, V gene, clone size, D gene, CDR3 DNA, CDR3 protein. D genes are given only for firm matches. Clone size is stated in some rows and not others, as once, few, many or a class when expanded.

j_call: TRBJ2-1; v_call: TRBV9; clone_size: -; d_call: -; cdr3_nt: TGTGCCAGCAGCGCCGGGGGGCCTGAAGGCTACAATGAGCAGTTCTTC; cdr3_aa: CASSAGGPEGYNEQFF
j_call: TRBJ1-3; v_call: TRBV7-2; clone_size: -; d_call: -; cdr3_nt: TGTGCCAGCACCCTGAACAGGGCCTCTGGAAACACCATATATTTT; cdr3_aa: CASTLNRASGNTIYF
j_call: TRBJ2-1; v_call: TRBV25-1; clone_size: -; d_call: TRBD1; cdr3_nt: TGTGCCAGCAGTGAGGTAGGGGGCTTCAGTATATTCTTC; cdr3_aa: CASSEVGGFSIFF
j_call: TRBJ2-7; v_call: TRBV11-2; clone_size: -; d_call: -; cdr3_nt: TGTGCCAGCAGCTTAGATGGGGCGGTGCCCTCCTACGAGCAGTACTTC; cdr3_aa: CASSLDGAVPSYEQYF
j_call: TRBJ2-5; v_call: TRBV30; clone_size: -; d_call: -; cdr3_nt: TGTGCCTGGAGTGGTCAGATTCAAGAGACCCAGTACTTC; cdr3_aa: CAWSGQIQETQYF
j_call: TRBJ1-2; v_call: TRBV12-1; clone_size: -; d_call: -; cdr3_nt: TGTGCCAGCAGCTTTTTCCGGCAGGGGGCGTACGGCTACACCTTC; cdr3_aa: CASSFFRQGAYGYTF
j_call: TRBJ1-3; v_call: TRBV5-6; clone_size: few; d_call: -; cdr3_nt: TGTGCCAGCAGCTTGATATCCGGGATCTCTGGAAACACCATATATTTT; cdr3_aa: CASSLISGISGNTIYF
j_call: TRBJ2-5; v_call: TRBV2; clone_size: -; d_call: TRBD1; cdr3_nt: TGTGCCAGCAGTAGAACAGGGGCCTTAAGGGAGACCCAGTACTTC; cdr3_aa: CASSRTGALRETQYF
j_call: TRBJ2-1; v_call: TRBV18; clone_size: once; d_call: -; cdr3_nt: TGTGCCAGCTCACCCACCCTACTAGACAATGAGCAGTTCTTC; cdr3_aa: CASSPTLLDNEQFF
j_call: TRBJ1-1; v_call: TRBV5-1; clone_size: -; d_call: -; cdr3_nt: TGCGCCAGCCGCCCGGGGTCTATAATGAACACTGAAGCTTTCTTT; cdr3_aa: CASRPGSIMNTEAFF
j_call: TRBJ2-1; v_call: TRBV7-8; clone_size: once; d_call: TRBD2; cdr3_nt: TGTGCCAGCAGCTTAGCCGGGACTAGAAATGAGCAGTTCTTC; cdr3_aa: CASSLAGTRNEQFF
j_call: TRBJ2-7; v_call: TRBV5-1; clone_size: few; d_call: TRBD1; cdr3_nt: TGCGCCAGCAGCCGGATGACGACAGGGAACTCCTACGAGCAGTACTTC; cdr3_aa: CASSRMTTGNSYEQYF
j_call: TRBJ1-5; v_call: TRBV25-1; clone_size: -; d_call: TRBD1; cdr3_nt: TGTGCCAGCAGGGGACAGAACGAGCCCCAGCATTTT; cdr3_aa: CASRGQNEPQHF
j_call: TRBJ2-5; v_call: TRBV5-1; clone_size: -; d_call: -; cdr3_nt: TGCGCCAGCAGCTTGGTTGAGTCCTTTCGGCAAGAGACCCAGTACTTC; cdr3_aa: CASSLVESFRQETQYF
j_call: TRBJ1-5; v_call: TRBV7-2; clone_size: -; d_call: -; cdr3_nt: TGTGCCAGCAGCTTAGCGCCGGATCAGCCCCAGCATTTT; cdr3_aa: CASSLAPDQPQHF
j_call: TRBJ2-1; v_call: TRBV15; clone_size: -; d_call: -; cdr3_nt: TGTGCCACCAGCAGAGATCGGGAGCTCTCCTACAATGAGCAGTTCTTC; cdr3_aa: CATSRDRELSYNEQFF
j_call: TRBJ2-5; v_call: TRBV19; clone_size: -; d_call: TRBD1; cdr3_nt: TGTGCCAGTAGTCTACAGGGGCGGAGAGAGACCCAGTACTTC; cdr3_aa: CASSLQGRRETQYF
j_call: TRBJ2-1; v_call: TRBV18; clone_size: -; d_call: TRBD2; cdr3_nt: TGTGCCAGCTCACCGGCTAGCGGGACCTACAATGAGCAGTTCTTC; cdr3_aa: CASSPASGTYNEQFF
j_call: TRBJ1-1; v_call: TRBV29-1; clone_size: -; d_call: -; cdr3_nt: TGCAGCGGAACAGACAACACTGAAGCTTTCTTT; cdr3_aa: CSGTDNTEAFF
j_call: TRBJ1-3; v_call: TRBV27; clone_size: -; d_call: TRBD1; cdr3_nt: TGTGCCAGCACCTCCTACACAGGGGTTCCCGGAAACACCATATATTTT; cdr3_aa: CASTSYTGVPGNTIYF
j_call: TRBJ1-1; v_call: TRBV19; clone_size: -; d_call: -; cdr3_nt: TGTGCCAGTTACTCATACTTGAACACTGAAGCTTTCTTT; cdr3_aa: CASYSYLNTEAFF
j_call: TRBJ1-1; v_call: TRBV4-2; clone_size: -; d_call: -; cdr3_nt: TGTGCCAGCAGCCAAATAGGGACAACGAACACTGAAGCTTTCTTT; cdr3_aa: CASSQIGTTNTEAFF
j_call: TRBJ2-7; v_call: TRBV9; clone_size: -; d_call: TRBD1; cdr3_nt: TGTGCCAGCAGCACCCACAGGGGGCGCAGCTACGAGCAGTACTTC; cdr3_aa: CASSTHRGRSYEQYF
j_call: TRBJ1-2; v_call: TRBV27; clone_size: -; d_call: -; cdr3_nt: TGTGCCAGCAGCCAAGGACAGCCCGGGGCCTGGGGCTACACCTTC; cdr3_aa: CASSQGQPGAWGYTF
j_call: TRBJ1-5; v_call: TRBV4-2; clone_size: -; d_call: -; cdr3_nt: TGTGCCAGCAGCCAAGAGGGCAAAAGCAATCAGCCCCAGCATTTT; cdr3_aa: CASSQEGKSNQPQHF
j_call: TRBJ1-2; v_call: TRBV5-6; clone_size: -; d_call: TRBD1; cdr3_nt: TGTGCCAGCAGCCAGCCCGAGCTTCGGGACAGAGACTATGGCTACACCTTC; cdr3_aa: CASSQPELRDRDYGYTF
j_call: TRBJ1-3; v_call: TRBV18; clone_size: -; d_call: -; cdr3_nt: TGTGCCAGCTCACCACCCAACTCTGGAAACACCATATATTTT; cdr3_aa: CASSPPNSGNTIYF
j_call: TRBJ1-2; v_call: TRBV5-5; clone_size: -; d_call: -; cdr3_nt: TGTGCCAGCAGCGCACAGGGCGTGGGCTATGGCTACACCTTC; cdr3_aa: CASSAQGVGYGYTF
j_call: TRBJ2-1; v_call: TRBV30; clone_size: medium-sized; d_call: -; cdr3_nt: TGTGCCTGGAGTGTAGAGGAGCAGTTCTTC; cdr3_aa: CAWSVEEQFF
j_call: TRBJ1-1; v_call: TRBV18; clone_size: -; d_call: -; cdr3_nt: TGTGCCAGCTCACCTCGACAGGTCTTGAGCACTGAAGCTTTCTTT; cdr3_aa: CASSPRQVLSTEAFF
j_call: TRBJ1-6; v_call: TRBV30; clone_size: -; d_call: -; cdr3_nt: TGTGCCTGGAGTGACAGGAATAATTCACCCCTCCACTTT; cdr3_aa: CAWSDRNNSPLHF
j_call: TRBJ1-2; v_call: TRBV4-2; clone_size: -; d_call: TRBD1; cdr3_nt: TGTGCCAGCAGCCAAGATTCTTGGGGGACAGGGAAGTCTCGTGGCTACACCTTC; cdr3_aa: CASSQDSWGTGKSRGYTF
j_call: TRBJ1-1; v_call: TRBV5-1; clone_size: once; d_call: -; cdr3_nt: TGCGCCAGCAGCTTCTCCGGGGGGAAGGGCACTGAAGCTTTCTTT; cdr3_aa: CASSFSGGKGTEAFF
j_call: TRBJ2-5; v_call: TRBV11-3; clone_size: -; d_call: -; cdr3_nt: TGTGCCAGCAGCTTAGGCGGTCAGCAAGAGACCCAGTACTTC; cdr3_aa: CASSLGGQQETQYF
j_call: TRBJ1-4; v_call: TRBV27; clone_size: -; d_call: TRBD1; cdr3_nt: TGTGCCAGCAGGCCAGGGGGCGGTGAAAAACTGTTTTTT; cdr3_aa: CASRPGGGEKLFF
j_call: TRBJ2-7; v_call: TRBV2; clone_size: -; d_call: TRBD1; cdr3_nt: TGTGCCAGCAGATTTGATAAGGACAGGGGGTCGTCCTACGAGCAGTACTTC; cdr3_aa: CASRFDKDRGSSYEQYF
j_call: TRBJ1-1; v_call: TRBV10-3; clone_size: -; d_call: -; cdr3_nt: TGTGCCATCAGCCCGGGAAATATGAACACTGAAGCTTTCTTT; cdr3_aa: CAISPGNMNTEAFF
j_call: TRBJ1-1; v_call: TRBV6-5; clone_size: few; d_call: TRBD1; cdr3_nt: TGTGCCAGCAGTTACCGGGACAGGGGGGGCACTGAAGCTTTCTTT; cdr3_aa: CASSYRDRGGTEAFF
j_call: TRBJ2-5; v_call: TRBV19; clone_size: once; d_call: -; cdr3_nt: TGTGCCAGTAGTATAGCGGTCAGGGAGACCCAGTACTTC; cdr3_aa: CASSIAVRETQYF
j_call: TRBJ2-1; v_call: TRBV7-8; clone_size: -; d_call: TRBD2; cdr3_nt: TGTGCCAGCAGCTGGACTAGTCCGAATGAGCAGTTCTTC; cdr3_aa: CASSWTSPNEQFF
j_call: TRBJ1-2; v_call: TRBV18; clone_size: -; d_call: -; cdr3_nt: TGTGCCAGCTCGACAACAGGGCATGGCTACACCTTC; cdr3_aa: CASSTTGHGYTF
j_call: TRBJ2-1; v_call: TRBV6-5; clone_size: -; d_call: TRBD1; cdr3_nt: TGTGCCAGCAGTTACACGAAACAGGGGAAGCAGTTCTTC; cdr3_aa: CASSYTKQGKQFF
j_call: TRBJ1-1; v_call: TRBV14; clone_size: -; d_call: -; cdr3_nt: TGTGCCAGCAGCCAAGGCGGGGGGGGAACTGAAGCTTTCTTT; cdr3_aa: CASSQGGGGTEAFF
j_call: TRBJ1-1; v_call: TRBV5-4; clone_size: few; d_call: -; cdr3_nt: TGTGCCAGCAGCTTAGATCATGGACAGATAAACACTGAAGCTTTCTTT; cdr3_aa: CASSLDHGQINTEAFF
j_call: TRBJ2-1; v_call: TRBV27; clone_size: -; d_call: -; cdr3_nt: TGTGCCAGCAGTTTATCGCAGGCCACCCACAATGAGCAGTTCTTC; cdr3_aa: CASSLSQATHNEQFF
j_call: TRBJ2-7; v_call: TRBV5-1; clone_size: -; d_call: -; cdr3_nt: TGCGCCAGCAGCTCCCAAGCGGACAGACTCTACGAGCAGTACTTC; cdr3_aa: CASSSQADRLYEQYF
j_call: TRBJ1-1; v_call: TRBV7-9; clone_size: -; d_call: TRBD1; cdr3_nt: TGTGCCAGCAGCTTAGTAGCCAAGGGGGCCAGGAACACTGAAGCTTTCTTT; cdr3_aa: CASSLVAKGARNTEAFF
j_call: TRBJ2-5; v_call: TRBV9; clone_size: -; d_call: TRBD2; cdr3_nt: TGTGCCAGCAGCGTAGGAGCAGCGGGAGGATACGAGACCCAGTACTTC; cdr3_aa: CASSVGAAGGYETQYF
j_call: TRBJ1-3; v_call: TRBV9; clone_size: -; d_call: -; cdr3_nt: TGTGCCAGCAGCGTAGAAACAGGGTCTGCCGGAAACACCATATATTTT; cdr3_aa: CASSVETGSAGNTIYF
j_call: TRBJ1-5; v_call: TRBV19; clone_size: -; d_call: -; cdr3_nt: TGTGCCAGTAGTATGGACATAGTTCAGCCCCAGCATTTT; cdr3_aa: CASSMDIVQPQHF
j_call: TRBJ2-1; v_call: TRBV30; clone_size: -; d_call: TRBD2; cdr3_nt: TGTGCCTCGACCAAGCGGGAGAGATACAATGAGCAGTTCTTC; cdr3_aa: CASTKRERYNEQFF